A selection of T cell receptor beta chains follows, all from one sample in a study of cytomegalovirus exposure and HLA in healthy donors. Sequenced by immunoSEQ multiplex PCR; TCRdb stores in-frame clones only, minus some. The sample shows 110,000 or so clones, about nine tenths of them seen only once. The sequenced sample consisted of PBMCs. These receptors were taken from a man in his late teens or twenties in good health and CMV-seropositive. Both conserved end residues are part of each CDR3. The D gene is left open where the match is weak. The listing skips clone size in some rows; elsewhere it reads once, few, many or a size class.

V gene	D gene	clone size	CDR3 length	J gene	CDR3 protein	CDR3 DNA
TRBV10-2	NA	NA	14	TRBJ2-3	CATRRGGSTDTQYF	TGCGCCACAAGGAGGGGGGGGTCCACAGATACGCAGTATTTT
TRBV2	NA	NA	13	TRBJ1-1	CASSESTGRGAFF	TGTGCCAGCAGTGAAAGTACAGGGCGTGGAGCTTTCTTT
TRBV6-5	NA	NA	13	TRBJ1-5	CASRTRVGQPQHF	TGTGCCAGCAGGACCAGGGTGGGTCAGCCCCAGCATTTT
TRBV7-8	TRBD1	NA	16	TRBJ1-1	CASSADRGRVITEAFF	TGTGCCAGCAGCGCGGACAGGGGGCGGGTGATCACTGAAGCTTTCTTT
TRBV7-2	TRBD1	NA	15	TRBJ1-1	CASSPRDSRGTEAFF	TGTGCCAGCAGCCCCAGGGACAGCCGTGGGACTGAAGCTTTCTTT
TRBV6-1	TRBD1	NA	13	TRBJ2-7	CASREGQGYEQYF	TGTGCCAGCAGGGAGGGACAGGGCTACGAGCAGTACTTC
TRBV7-9	NA	NA	13	TRBJ2-1	CASSFRRGNEQFF	TGTGCCAGCAGCTTTCGCCGAGGCAATGAGCAGTTCTTC
TRBV6-1	NA	NA	13	TRBJ2-5	CASSSGTRETQYF	TGTGCCAGCAGTTCCGGGACTCGCGAGACCCAGTACTTC
TRBV28	NA	NA	15	TRBJ1-2	CATHRSGTLNYGYTF	TGTGCCACCCATCGCTCCGGGACACTCAACTATGGCTACACCTTC
TRBV7-2	NA	NA	12	TRBJ2-7	CASSFNRVEQYF	TGTGCCAGCAGCTTCAATCGGGTCGAGCAGTACTTC
TRBV5-5	NA	NA	16	TRBJ2-1	CASFWGGESSYNEQFF	TGTGCCAGCTTCTGGGGCGGGGAGAGCTCCTACAATGAGCAGTTCTTC
TRBV5-1	NA	once	14	TRBJ1-1	CASSSKGPLEGAFF	TGCGCCAGCAGCTCGAAGGGGCCGCTCGAAGGAGCTTTCTTT
TRBV9	NA	few	14	TRBJ2-7	CASSVGRDSYEQYF	TGTGCCAGCAGCGTAGGTCGGGACTCCTACGAGCAGTACTTC
TRBV7-2	TRBD1	once	16	TRBJ1-1	CASSLGTGFNSIEAFF	TGTGCCAGCAGCTTAGGGACAGGGTTTAATTCTATCGAAGCTTTCTTT
TRBV19	NA	NA	14	TRBJ1-1	CASSNRELKNEAFF	TGTGCCAGTAGTAACAGGGAACTAAAAAACGAAGCTTTCTTT
TRBV7-9	NA	NA	15	TRBJ2-1	CASSPTRAAGNEQFF	TGTGCCAGCAGCCCCACGAGGGCGGCTGGCAATGAGCAGTTCTTC
TRBV5-1	NA	NA	15	TRBJ2-2	CASSLEGAGTGELFF	TGCGCCAGCAGCTTGGAAGGGGCCGGGACCGGGGAGCTGTTTTTT
TRBV5-6	NA	NA	13	TRBJ2-5	CASSFRAQETQYF	TGTGCCAGCAGCTTCAGGGCCCAAGAGACCCAGTACTTC
TRBV4-1	TRBD2	NA	18	TRBJ2-3	CASSQGTMRGGSTDTQYF	TGCGCCAGCAGCCAAGGTACAATGCGGGGGGGCAGCACAGATACGCAGTATTTT
TRBV9	NA	NA	14	TRBJ2-1	CASSVGSGYNEQFF	TGTGCCAGCAGCGTAGGGTCGGGGTACAATGAGCAGTTCTTC
TRBV7-8	NA	NA	17	TRBJ1-1	CASSLSLGALLNTEAFF	TGTGCCAGCAGCTTGAGCTTGGGAGCTTTACTGAACACTGAAGCTTTCTTT
TRBV5-5	NA	NA	13	TRBJ2-7	CASSIRGTREQYF	TGTGCCAGCAGCATTAGGGGCACCCGGGAGCAGTACTTC
TRBV5-6	NA	NA	13	TRBJ1-4	CASSAQSNEKLFF	TGTGCCAGCAGCGCACAAAGTAATGAAAAACTGTTTTTT
TRBV29-1	NA	NA	14	TRBJ2-3	CSVEERPGTDTQYF	TGCAGCGTTGAAGAACGGCCGGGGACAGATACGCAGTATTTT
TRBV19	NA	NA	13	TRBJ2-7	CASSPVPSYEQYF	TGTGCCAGTAGTCCAGTCCCTTCCTACGAGCAGTACTTC
TRBV4-1	TRBD1	NA	16	TRBJ1-6	CASSQGGQVKNSPLHF	TGCGCCAGCAGCCAAGGGGGACAGGTAAAAAATTCACCCCTCCACTTT
TRBV19	TRBD2	NA	17	TRBJ2-7	CASSIGSGGLLPYEQYF	TGTGCCAGTAGTATAGGCTCGGGGGGACTTCTACCCTACGAGCAGTACTTC
TRBV28	TRBD1	NA	18	TRBJ1-4	CASSLLSDRGLQGEKLFF	TGTGCCAGCAGTTTATTGTCGGACAGGGGGCTTCAAGGTGAAAAACTGTTTTTT
TRBV19	TRBD2	NA	14	TRBJ2-3	CASVMRGAEDTQYF	TGTGCCAGTGTCATGCGGGGGGCAGAAGATACGCAGTATTTT
TRBV4-3	NA	NA	16	TRBJ2-2	CASSQEVPPGTGELFF	TGCGCCAGCAGCCAAGAAGTTCCCCCGGGGACCGGGGAGCTGTTTTTT
TRBV18	NA	NA	13	TRBJ2-3	CASSPGGADTQYF	TGTGCCAGCTCACCCGGGGGAGCGGATACGCAGTATTTT
TRBV6-5	NA	NA	12	TRBJ1-3	CASRATGDTIYF	TGTGCCAGCAGGGCTACCGGAGACACCATATATTTT
TRBV5-1	TRBD1	NA	15	TRBJ1-6	CASSLEATGDSPLHF	TGCGCCAGCAGCTTGGAGGCGACAGGGGATTCACCCCTCCACTTT
TRBV6-1	TRBD1	NA	13	TRBJ1-1	CASSETGYNEAFF	TGTGCCAGCAGTGAGACAGGGTACAATGAAGCTTTCTTT
TRBV5-6	TRBD2	NA	17	TRBJ2-2	CASSSLARDGGTGELFF	TGTGCCAGCAGCTCCCTTGCCCGGGACGGGGGGACCGGGGAGCTGTTTTTT
TRBV15	TRBD2	NA	17	TRBJ2-1	CATSMPGTSGVYNEQFF	TGTGCCACCAGCATGCCCGGGACTAGCGGGGTCTACAATGAGCAGTTCTTC
TRBV6-5	NA	NA	16	TRBJ1-5	CASSYTHRAGVQPQHF	TGTGCCAGCAGTTACACCCACCGGGCAGGGGTTCAGCCCCAGCATTTT
TRBV7-2	NA	NA	15	TRBJ1-3	CASSSPGVSGNTIYF	TGTGCCAGCAGCTCCCCCGGGGTGTCTGGAAACACCATATATTTT
TRBV9	NA	NA	15	TRBJ1-4	CASSYRYGGGEKLFF	TGTGCCAGCAGCTACCGTTACGGGGGAGGGGAAAAACTGTTTTTT
TRBV7-6	NA	NA	13	TRBJ2-7	CASSPRPRDEQYF	TGTGCCAGCAGCCCCCGTCCACGGGACGAGCAGTACTTC
TRBV7-8	NA	NA	14	TRBJ2-5	CASSLRGIQETQYF	TGTGCCAGCAGCTTAAGGGGGATTCAAGAGACCCAGTACTTC
TRBV6-1	NA	NA	15	TRBJ1-4	CASGPSRQGNEKLFF	TGTGCCAGCGGTCCAAGTAGGCAGGGAAATGAAAAACTGTTTTTT
TRBV11-2	TRBD1	NA	17	TRBJ1-3	CASSLALDRVGGNTIYF	TGTGCCAGCAGCTTAGCTCTGGACAGGGTAGGTGGAAACACCATATATTTT
TRBV5-4	TRBD1	NA	15	TRBJ2-3	CASSLQGVLTDTQYF	TGTGCCAGCAGCTTACAGGGGGTGTTGACAGATACGCAGTATTTT
TRBV11-2	NA	NA	15	TRBJ2-3	CASSPQGLGTDTQYF	TGTGCCAGCAGCCCCCAGGGACTGGGCACAGATACGCAGTATTTT
TRBV6-1	NA	NA	12	TRBJ2-3	CASKGDADTQYF	TGTGCCAGCAAGGGGGACGCAGATACGCAGTATTTT
TRBV7-6	NA	few	14	TRBJ2-7	CASSPSLGDREQYF	TGTGCCAGCAGCCCCTCCCTAGGGGATCGGGAGCAGTACTTC
TRBV6-1	TRBD1	NA	15	TRBJ2-2	CASSGYRGRPGELFF	TGTGCCAGCAGTGGCTACAGGGGGCGGCCCGGGGAGCTGTTTTTT
TRBV11-2	NA	NA	13	TRBJ2-7	CASSSLASFEQYF	TGTGCCAGCAGCTCGTTGGCCTCCTTTGAGCAGTACTTC
TRBV10-1	NA	NA	13	TRBJ1-5	CASSESRGQPQHF	TGCGCCAGCAGTGAGTCTCGAGGTCAGCCCCAGCATTTT
TRBV5-1	NA	NA	14	TRBJ2-7	CASSLGPGPNEQYF	TGCGCCAGCAGCTTGGGGCCAGGTCCCAACGAGCAGTACTTC
TRBV5-1	NA	NA	14	TRBJ2-6	CASSQASGANVLTF	TGCGCCAGCAGCCAAGCCTCTGGGGCCAACGTCCTGACTTTC
TRBV4-3	NA	once	13	TRBJ1-2	CASSHGVNYGYTF	TGCGCCAGCAGCCACGGGGTGAACTATGGCTACACCTTC
TRBV6-1	NA	NA	15	TRBJ2-7	CASSLNSRQGYEQYF	TGTGCCAGCAGCTTAAATTCCAGACAAGGCTACGAGCAGTACTTC